The present entry profiles one T cell receptor beta chain with its context. Its cognate antigen has yet to be identified. The record has no base qualities; no much larger clone is one base away. The CDR3 has 14 amino acids, counting the end cysteine and phenylalanine. Only the CDR3 part of the read is kept: 42 bases, read in frame from the first base. V loses 6 bases of germline sequence and J loses 3 bases, and the interval between the two ends is 14 bases. The germline V gene encodes CDR1 SNHLY and CDR2 FYNNEI. This record belongs to a study of cytomegalovirus exposure and HLA in healthy donors listed by TCRdb under 2017. About the investigation overall: According to an earlier analysis of around 600 of the donors, about 179 million T cells yielded 117 million unique TCR beta sequences and 276 Gb of sequence data. To decide whether each TCR beta V gene segment behaved as functional or pseudogenic, an earlier analysis of some 600 of the donors relied on high-throughput TCR beta sequencing. Rather than using new phenotypic data, the later analysis identified candidate immune exposures from TCR beta sequences and from how often those sequences occurred across donors. In addition to the first cohort of hundreds of subjects, a separate validation cohort of 130 or so different subjects was used. Alongside the repertoire data, information on donor age, sex, ethnicity and CMV serostatus was compiled. Typing coverage varied by locus: about 629-630 donors for A, B, C, DRB1 and DQB1; approximately 560 for DQA1; nearly 610 for DPA1; under 490 for DPB1. The study combined high-throughput TCR immunosequencing, statistical association of individual TCRs with disease status, and machine learning to predict cytomegalovirus infection status. A later analysis re-examined previously published TCR beta repertoires from roughly 720 donors and added high-resolution HLA genotyping to investigate patterns of TCR occurrence. Every repertoire in the discovery cohort had been generated on one and the same sequencing platform. Among around 400 genotyped donors of the cohort, an average of approximately 220,000 unique TCR beta nucleotide sequences was sequenced per donor, of which 15% to 20% were non-productive. Both class I and class II loci were covered by HLA typing, at four-digit resolution. Roughly five DR-DQ haplotypes were treated as single units for association and clustering because of strong linkage in the cohort. The study aimed to test whether signatures of past pathogen exposure could be identified by cataloging public T cell receptors. Among the 398 genotyped donors, 75% to 90% belonged to the genetic ancestry cluster associated with self-reported Caucasian donors. Genome-wide SNP genotypes for about three fifths of the roughly 700 donors were used in a later genetic analysis, which treated that subset as a discovery cohort. The T cell repertoires of some 670 subjects were profiled by immunosequencing and related to cytomegalovirus serostatus. Approximately 310 gigabases of sequencing data and approximately 91 million unique TCR sequences made up an early release that covered several hundred HLA-typed donors. Overall results and qualifications from the work: In a later analysis, several top co-occurrence clusters were reported to appear linked to parvovirus B19, influenza, CMV and Epstein-Barr virus. Strong co-occurrence of HLA alleles, especially DR and DQ, made assigning TCR associations to individual alleles difficult. Most TCR sequences were observed very rarely across donors, whereas some public TCRs were present in many individuals. The classifier was reported to diagnose cytomegalovirus status with high specificity and sensitivity in both the original cohort and the validation cohort. In vitro tests confirmed that three of the cytomegalovirus-associated TCR beta chains recognize cytomegalovirus antigens. Compared with the roughly 670-donor mean, donors in an Asian-associated ancestry cluster had fewer N-insertions in productive TCRs, according to a later genetic analysis. Correlated functional status among segregating V segments might reflect linkage disequilibrium, but an unknown experimental factor could not be ruled out. Because counts were too low, about 15 rarely observed V segments, including chromosome 9 orphons, were left out of the earlier analysis of some 600 of the donors. The presence/absence analyses assumed that sequencing depth was roughly uniform across donors, and that assumption may not be true. Specific HLA alleles were associated with 18,000 or so TCR beta sequences at a false discovery rate of 0.05 in a later analysis. According to a later analysis, most CMV-associated TCR beta chains appeared to be HLA-restricted, and the HLA associations seemed to be driven largely by CMV exposure. Compared with equally common non-associated chains, HLA-associated TCR beta chains in a later analysis were more clonally expanded and had lower generation probabilities. A later genetic analysis associated a missense DCLRE1C variant with V-gene and J-gene trimming of TCR beta chains, and an independent cohort replicated the association. Broadly in line with IMGT annotations, most TCR beta V segments showed up in productive rearrangements about 90% or about 30% of the time in an earlier analysis of around 600 of the donors. The authors suggested that the approach could potentially be extended to other disease states and immunological phenotypes. Because the 87-base-pair reads could not distinguish some IMGT-functional V segments, including TRBV6-2 and TRBV6-3, those segments were excluded. Because HLA typing was missing for some donors at each locus, association tests included only the typed subset. In this cohort, only TCR beta chains were sequenced, and detectable features were limited by the absence of alpha or paired-chain data. For the cohort, immune exposure information was limited to CMV serostatus. In a later analysis, TCR association rates were found to vary across HLA loci, with the most associated TCRs seen for DRB1 alleles and the fewest for HLA-C alleles. A further reported finding was that TCR beta sequences accurately predicted the HLA-A and HLA-B alleles for most subjects in the first cohort. The study gave a list of about 170 TCR beta chains associated with cytomegalovirus. A cluster of highly shared sequence variants was judged likely to represent a technical artifact of the sequencing pipeline.

The cohort consisted of approximately 690 healthy bone marrow donors. At the time of sampling, all cohort members were nominally healthy, though unrecorded immune exposures were likely present. The donor tested CMV seropositive and was one of the 289 seropositive cohort members. Each donor provided a peripheral blood sample, and peripheral blood mononuclear cells were used for TCR beta sequencing. Genomic DNA extraction from the blood cell samples was performed with the Qiagen DNeasy Blood Extraction Kit. The library was obtained by the immunoSEQ multiplex PCR assay. A mixture of 60 forward primers for TCR Vbeta segments and 13 reverse primers for TCR Jbeta segments was used in the multiplex PCR. The CDR3 region of rearranged TCR beta genes was amplified from genomic DNA with a multiplex PCR assay. The amplified TCR beta libraries were sequenced on the Illumina HiSeq System as 87-base-pair reads. The original pipeline was this. Across the 600 to 700 repertoires, a later analysis counted 80 million or so unique TCR beta chains, 9.5 million to 13 million of which were shared by at least two donors. Raw reads were error-corrected and collapsed into unique sequences by a nearest-neighbor algorithm in which closely related sequences were merged to remove PCR and sequencing errors. V, D and J gene segments were assigned by aligning CDR3 sequences to IMGT reference sequences. For a sequence to be retained, a match of at least six nucleotides to both a V gene segment and a J gene segment was required. A rearrangement was called productive if the CDR3 had no stop codons and remained in frame with V and J, and every other rearrangement was called non-productive. CDR3 was defined by IMGT convention, running from the second conserved V-encoded cysteine to the conserved J-encoded phenylalanine. The earlier analysis of fewer than 750 of the donors excluded sequences that lacked an unambiguous match to a single V gene segment. An earlier analysis of about 600 of the donors called V segments functional above 56.7% productive rearrangements and segregating when the between-donor standard deviation exceeded 5%. A statistical classification framework was developed to diagnose cytomegalovirus status using the catalog of TCR beta chain sequences. A later analysis assigned V and J genes by comparing TCR nucleotide sequences with IMGT/GENE-DB human TR gene sequences. The TCRdist pipeline was used in a later analysis to assign CDR3 sequences and most-parsimonious VDJ recombination scenarios. A later analysis defined each TCR beta chain by its CDR3 amino acid sequence plus V-gene family, and excluded reads lacking a unique V-gene family. A later analysis removed 592 highly shared, low-generation-probability nucleotide sequences to deal with suspected cross-contamination and a sequencing artifact. For each public chain, a later analysis derived a clonal expansion index from normalized ranks of inferred template counts within each repertoire. In a later analysis, generation probabilities were computed with a VDJ recombination model fitted to out-of-frame rearrangements, and the resulting probabilities were checked against IGoR. A later analysis scored TCR-TCR, TCR-HLA and TCR-CMV co-occurrence with hypergeometric tests, applying a repertoire-size bias correction to TCR pairs. To estimate false discovery rates, a later analysis permuted the HLA or CMV assignments 20 times. In a later analysis, co-occurring TCRs were grouped with DBSCAN, and TCRdist sequence similarity was added when clustering was performed within HLA-allele-positive subsets. Repertoires with fewer than 30,000 or more than 120,000 public chains were left out of co-occurrence clustering, as were a handful of repertoires with anomalous nucleotide sharing. TCRdb took over this immuneACCESS table, retaining in-frame rearrangements with V and J assigned. Such tables are incomplete; in checked studies, under half of the missing clones stem from an unresolved V gene, and the remainder is unexplained. The V and J calls and clone size were taken over from that table, and D and trimming were inferred from the DNA. Within this sample are 90,000 or so clones, with around four fifths of them counted one time only. Approximately 3% of the sample rests with the top ten.

Input material: PBMCs. The receptor chain draws on TRBV2 and TRBJ1-1, and the D gene may be TRBD1, 6 bases matching. This clonotype was sampled from a man aged 25 to 40 in good health and CMV-seropositive. This receptor has the CDR3 CASRRGGDDTEAFF. The DNA reads as follows: TGTGCCAGCAGGAGGGGGGGGGATGACACTGAAGCTTTCTTT.